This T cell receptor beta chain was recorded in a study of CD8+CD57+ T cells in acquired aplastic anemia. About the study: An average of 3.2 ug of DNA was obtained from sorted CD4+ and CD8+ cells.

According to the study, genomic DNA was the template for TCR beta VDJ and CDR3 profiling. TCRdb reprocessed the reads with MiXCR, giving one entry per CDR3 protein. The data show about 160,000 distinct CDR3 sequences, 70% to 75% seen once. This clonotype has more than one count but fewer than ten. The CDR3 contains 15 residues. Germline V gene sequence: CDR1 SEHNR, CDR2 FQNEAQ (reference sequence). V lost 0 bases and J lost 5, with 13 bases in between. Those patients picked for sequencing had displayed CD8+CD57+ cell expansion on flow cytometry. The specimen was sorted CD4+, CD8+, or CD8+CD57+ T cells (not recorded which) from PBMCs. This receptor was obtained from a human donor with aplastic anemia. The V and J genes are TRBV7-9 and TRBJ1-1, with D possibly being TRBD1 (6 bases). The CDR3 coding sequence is TGTGCCAGCAGCTTAGCGGGGGGCACGGAGACTGAAGCTTTCTTT. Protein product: CASSLAGGTETEAFF.